This T cell receptor beta chain derives from a study of OX40 agonist ivuxolimab in advanced cancers. On the study more broadly: Three patients showed partial responses: one hepatocellular carcinoma and two cutaneous melanoma cases. Study-wide points: Patients with a partial response at 0.1-3.0 mg/kg had among the lowest clonal expansion.

The timepoints at which blood was sampled were baseline, cycle 4 day 1, and cycle 7 day 1. Using immunoSEQ multiplex PCR, the repertoire was profiled, and TCRdb retains in-frame clones only, with some absent. The sample contains some 83,000 clones, approximately 91% of which appear only once. As concerns this clone: The antigen is undetermined.

Germline CDR1 WSHSY, CDR2 SAAADI. Trimming took off 3 bases at V and 7 bases at J, with 18 bases between the two ends. The CDR3 is made up of 15 amino acids. Sequenced here: CD4+ or CD8+ T cells sorted from blood, sampled in a trial of the OX40 agonist ivuxolimab. V is TRBV10-2 and J is TRBJ2-5; D tentatively fits TRBD1 or TRBD2 (5 bases each). This clonotype originated in an adult with an advanced solid tumor such as melanoma, head and neck, liver or kidney cancer. The CDR3 here is CASSDPDSPRGTQYF. The CDR3 region has the DNA TGCGCCAGCAGTGATCCTGACAGTCCTCGGGGGACCCAGTACTTC.